This TCR beta chain was observed in a study of regulatory T cells in long-lasting Graves disease. Notes on the study in general: Favored gene segments in persistent disease were TRBV28, TRBJ1-2 and TRBJ2-5.

This clonotype was counted ten times or more. What it binds is not known. Libraries of TCR beta came from iRepertoire HTBI primers plus Arm-PCR of CDR3 regions. Per the original data handling: Throughout the samples, researchers identified around 65 TRBV and approximately 15 TRBJ segments. MiXCR, run by TCRdb on the multiplex PCR reads, gives a single entry per CDR3 protein. TCRdb's processing, not the study's, gives the V and J calls here. The sample records some 370,000 distinct CDR3 sequences, 12% being singletons. Trimming pared 5 bases from V and 5 bases from J, leaving 12 bases between. This CDR3 spans 13 amino acids. Time point defined: newly diagnosed GD, antithyroid drugs for less than 3 months. TCR sequences were obtained from RNA taken from PBMCs. American Thyroid Association guidelines defined how Graves' disease was diagnosed. The sample was also linked to a second study, of T cells in Graves' hyperthyroidism and ophthalmopathy. That source adds: Clinical symptoms, serum thyroxine, TRAb, thyroid ultrasound and orbital computed tomography informed diagnoses.

The receptor's source is a woman aged 18 to 35 with Graves disease. Sequences were derived from peripheral blood mononuclear cells (PBMCs), sampled at new diagnosis, from a patient treated with antithyroid drugs. The rearrangement joins TRBV12-3 or TRBV12-4 to TRBJ1-1, with D tentatively TRBD1 (5 bases). The CDR3 sequence: CASSRGGWTEAFF. Here the CDR3 DNA reads TGTGCCAGCAGTCGGGGGGGATGGACTGAAGCTTTCTTT.